Listed below are T cell receptor beta chains from one sample, sequenced in a study of blood T cell repertoires in COVID-19. Generated by immunoSEQ multiplex PCR, the TCRdb table keeps only in-frame clones and is missing some. Of around 250,000 clones in the sample, approximately 91% are singletons; the top ten hold more than 1%. Material for sequencing was PBMCs or T cells enriched from blood (not recorded which). Receptor source: a human donor in a cohort exposed to, infected with or recovered from COVID-19 (not recorded which). The donor label of this sample is uncertain. CDR3s include the opening cysteine and the closing phenylalanine or tryptophan. Each record gives: V gene, clone size, D gene, J gene, CDR3 DNA, CDR3 protein. D genes are given only for firm matches. The size entry is marked missing in some rows and otherwise reads once, few, many or a size class.

>TRBV6-5|.|TRBD1|TRBJ1-3
TGTGCCAGCGCTCCTCAGGGGGCTGGAAACACCATATATTTT
CASAPQGAGNTIYF
>TRBV2|.|.|TRBJ2-3
TGTGCCAGCAAAGAAACTTCCACTAGCACAGATACGCAGTATTTT
CASKETSTSTDTQYF
>TRBV7-3|.|TRBD2|TRBJ2-1
TGTGCCAGCAGCAGAAGCGGGGGGGATTACAATGAGCAGTTCTTC
CASSRSGGDYNEQFF
>TRBV5-1|.|.|TRBJ2-2
TGCGCCAGCAGCTTCTCGACATCGAACACCGGGGAGCTGTTTTTT
CASSFSTSNTGELFF
>TRBV5-1|.|.|TRBJ1-5
TGCGCCAGCAGGGGGGGGCTCCCGCATCAACAGCCCCAGCATTTT
CASRGGLPHQQPQHF
>TRBV28|.|TRBD2|TRBJ2-1
TGTGCCAGCAGTACCCCTAGCGGGGGGGACGATGAGCAGTTCTTC
CASSTPSGGDDEQFF
>TRBV9|once|.|TRBJ2-1
TGTGCCAGCAGCGTAGCAGAGGATGAGCAGTTCTTC
CASSVAEDEQFF
>TRBV5-5|.|.|TRBJ1-5
TGTGCCAGCAGCCTAGCGGGAGGGGGGTCGGGCCAGCCCCAGCATTTT
CASSLAGGGSGQPQHF
>TRBV18|.|TRBD1|TRBJ1-5
TGTGCCAGCTCCCGGACAGGCAGCAATCAGCCCCAGCATTTT
CASSRTGSNQPQHF
>TRBV6-5|.|.|TRBJ1-6
TGTGCCAGCAGTCGCGGGGGCACCTATAATTCACCCCTCCACTTT
CASSRGGTYNSPLHF
>TRBV7-9|.|TRBD1|TRBJ1-3
TGTGCCAGCAGCGCGACAGGGGGCGGAAACACCATATATTTT
CASSATGGGNTIYF
>TRBV5-1|.|.|TRBJ1-2
TGCGCCAGCAGCTTCCAGGGAAAACAGGGCTATGGCTACACCTTC
CASSFQGKQGYGYTF
>TRBV7-8|.|TRBD1|TRBJ1-4
TGTGCCAGCAGCTTATACAGGACAGGGGCCAGAACTAATGAAAAACTGTTTTTT
CASSLYRTGARTNEKLFF
>TRBV19|.|.|TRBJ2-2
TGTGCCAGTAGTCCTTTGCAGGGGCGCACCGGGGAGCTGTTTTTT
CASSPLQGRTGELFF
>TRBV11-2|once|TRBD2|TRBJ2-1
TGTGCCAGCAGCTTAGACTCTAGCGGGGGGGGCTCCTACAATGAGCAGTTCTTC
CASSLDSSGGGSYNEQFF
>TRBV10-3|.|TRBD2|TRBJ2-2
TGTGCCATCAGTGGGAGCGGGGGGCCGTCCACCGGGGAGCTGTTTTTT
CAISGSGGPSTGELFF
>TRBV7-8|once|TRBD1|TRBJ2-3
TGTGCCAGCAGCTTTTCCAGGGGGCTTCGCCCCTTAAGCACAGATACGCAGTATTTT
CASSFSRGLRPLSTDTQYF
>TRBV24-1|.|TRBD1|TRBJ1-6
TGTGCCACCAGTTCCGGACAGGGGGAAAATTCACCCCTCCACTTT
CATSSGQGENSPLHF
>TRBV2|.|.|TRBJ1-2
TGTGCCAGCAGTATTGACAGGTCCAGCTACACCTTC
CASSIDRSSYTF
>TRBV10-3|.|TRBD1|TRBJ1-5
TGTGCCATCAGTGATGCCGGGACAGGAAATCAGCCCCAGCATTTT
CAISDAGTGNQPQHF
>TRBV19|.|.|TRBJ2-7
TGTGCCAGTAGTTCTCAGACAGGTACCGAGCAGTACTTC
CASSSQTGTEQYF
>TRBV3-1/TRBV3-2|.|.|TRBJ1-5
TGTGCCAGCAGCCAAGATAGCGGGGCCGATCAGCCCCAGCATTTT
CASSQDSGADQPQHF
>TRBV2|.|TRBD1|TRBJ1-2
TGTGCCAGCAGAGATAGGGGGCCCGGCTATGGCTACACCTTC
CASRDRGPGYGYTF
>TRBV28|.|.|TRBJ1-4
TGTGCCAGCAGACCAACAACGCTCCACCGGGGAGGGCCTAATGAAAAACTGTTTTTT
CASRPTTLHRGGPNEKLFF
>TRBV28|.|.|TRBJ1-2
TGTGCCAGCAGTTTACAACGGAGGGGCTACACCTTC
CASSLQRRGYTF
>TRBV12-5|.|.|TRBJ1-5
TGTGCTAGTGGCAATAATCAGCCCCAGCATTTT
CASGNNQPQHF
>TRBV7-9|.|.|TRBJ1-1
TGTGCCAGCCGACGGAGGGGTATGAACACTGAAGCTTTCTTT
CASRRRGMNTEAFF
>TRBV4-1|.|.|TRBJ1-1
TGCGCCAGCACCTCCGGCCACGGGGGAACAACTGAAGCTTTCTTT
CASTSGHGGTTEAFF
>TRBV11-2|.|.|TRBJ2-5
TGTGCCAGCAGCCCAGAAGGAGACCAAGAGACCCAGTACTTC
CASSPEGDQETQYF
>TRBV15|.|TRBD1|TRBJ1-4
TGTGCCACCAGCACACAGGGGCTCGCTAATGAAAAACTGTTTTTT
CATSTQGLANEKLFF
>TRBV24-1|.|TRBD1|TRBJ2-2
TGTGCCACCAGTGATTTTGGCGGGACAGGGAAGTCGAACACCGGGGAGCTGTTTTTT
CATSDFGGTGKSNTGELFF
>TRBV5-6|.|TRBD1|TRBJ1-2
TGTGCCAGCAGCTTGGAGGGGCGAGACAGGGGTGAAGTAAACTATGGCTACACCTTC
CASSLEGRDRGEVNYGYTF
>TRBV2|.|.|TRBJ1-1
TGTGCCAGCAGTCGAAGACAGGCCTCGGAAACTGAAGCTTTCTTT
CASSRRQASETEAFF
>TRBV2|.|TRBD1|TRBJ1-1
TGTGCCAGCAGTGTGGATGGGACAGGGGCCACTGAAGCTTTCTTT
CASSVDGTGATEAFF
>TRBV5-4|.|TRBD1|TRBJ1-5
TGTGCCAGCAGCTTGGGAGGGACAGGGGTATCTCAGCCCCAGCATTTT
CASSLGGTGVSQPQHF
>TRBV5-4|.|TRBD1|TRBJ1-1
TGTGCCAGCAGCCCAGGGACAGGTGAAGCTTTCTTT
CASSPGTGEAFF
>TRBV21-1|.|.|TRBJ1-2
TGTGCCAGCAGCAAAGTTTGGACAGGATCTGCTGGCTACACCTTC
CASSKVWTGSAGYTF
>TRBV11-2|once|TRBD2|TRBJ2-2
TGTGCCAGCAGCTACGGACTAGCGGGGGGGCGGAGCGGGGAGCTGTTTTTT
CASSYGLAGGRSGELFF
>TRBV4-3|.|TRBD1|TRBJ2-7
TGCGCCAGCAGCCAAGCGGCAGGGGGTCTCTACGAGCAGTACTTC
CASSQAAGGLYEQYF
>TRBV9|.|.|TRBJ1-5
TGTGCCAGCAGCCCAAACGACGGGAGCAATCAGCCCCAGCATTTT
CASSPNDGSNQPQHF
>TRBV3-1/TRBV3-2|.|.|TRBJ2-7
TGTGCCAGCAGCGGCGTTGAGGGCCGTTACGAGCAGTACTTC
CASSGVEGRYEQYF
>TRBV18|.|.|TRBJ1-2
TGTGCCAGCTCCCTCACAAATGTGGCGGGTGCGAACTATGGCTACACCTTC
CASSLTNVAGANYGYTF
>TRBV11-1|.|.|TRBJ2-5
TGTGCCAGCAGCTTAATGGGGAGTGGCCAAGAGACCCAGTACTTC
CASSLMGSGQETQYF
>TRBV19|.|TRBD2|TRBJ2-7
TGTGCCAGTAGCGCCACTTGGGGGGGATACGAGCAGTACTTC
CASSATWGGYEQYF
>TRBV6-5|.|.|TRBJ2-3
TGTGCCAGCAGTTACATAGGGTTAGAGGGTACAGATACGCAGTATTTT
CASSYIGLEGTDTQYF
>TRBV6-1|.|TRBD1|TRBJ2-1
TGTGCCAGCAGTGAACCCGACAGGGGATCCTACAATGAGCAGTTCTTC
CASSEPDRGSYNEQFF
>TRBV7-3|.|TRBD2|TRBJ2-2
TGTGCCAGCAGCGAGACTAGCGGGGGCCATCCCGGGGAGCTGTTTTTT
CASSETSGGHPGELFF
>TRBV27|.|.|TRBJ1-6
TGTGCCAGCAGTTTAGAAGCAGCCTCTCCAGGGTCACCCCTCCACTTT
CASSLEAASPGSPLHF
>TRBV6-6|.|.|TRBJ1-1
TGTGCCAGCAGTTATCCACTTCGCGCAGGGGACACTGAAGCTTTCTTT
CASSYPLRAGDTEAFF
>TRBV19|.|.|TRBJ2-3
TGTGCCAGTAGTAGCGGGGCAGATACGCAGTATTTT
CASSSGADTQYF
>TRBV7-6|.|TRBD2|TRBJ2-1
TGTGCCAGCAGCGCTGGACTAGCGGGGGCCCGAGAGCAGTTCTTC
CASSAGLAGAREQFF
>TRBV29-1|.|.|TRBJ1-1
TGCAGCGTTTTAGCGGGGCCGGCTGAATTAGCGAACACTGAAGCTTTCTTT
CSVLAGPAELANTEAFF
>TRBV4-1|.|TRBD1|TRBJ1-5
TGCGCCAGCAGCCAAGGAGGGGGCGGCCAGCCCCAGCATTTT
CASSQGGGGQPQHF